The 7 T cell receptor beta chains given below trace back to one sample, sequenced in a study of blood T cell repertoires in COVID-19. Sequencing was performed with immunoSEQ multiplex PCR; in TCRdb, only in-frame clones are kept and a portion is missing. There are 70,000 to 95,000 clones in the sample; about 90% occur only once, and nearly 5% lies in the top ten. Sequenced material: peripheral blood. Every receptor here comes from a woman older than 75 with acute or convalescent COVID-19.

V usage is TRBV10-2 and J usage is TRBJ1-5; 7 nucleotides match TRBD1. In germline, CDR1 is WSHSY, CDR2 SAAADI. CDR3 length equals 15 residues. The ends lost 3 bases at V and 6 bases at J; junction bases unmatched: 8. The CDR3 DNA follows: TGCGCCAGCAGTGAAGGGCAGGGGGTAGGTCAGCCCCAGCATTTT. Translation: CASSEGQGVGQPQHF.

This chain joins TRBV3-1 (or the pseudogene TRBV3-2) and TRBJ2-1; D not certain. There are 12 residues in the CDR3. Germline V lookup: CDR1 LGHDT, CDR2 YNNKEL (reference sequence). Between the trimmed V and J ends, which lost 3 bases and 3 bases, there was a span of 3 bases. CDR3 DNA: TGTGCCAGCAGCCAGAGCTACAATGAGCAGTTCTTC. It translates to CASSQSYNEQFF.

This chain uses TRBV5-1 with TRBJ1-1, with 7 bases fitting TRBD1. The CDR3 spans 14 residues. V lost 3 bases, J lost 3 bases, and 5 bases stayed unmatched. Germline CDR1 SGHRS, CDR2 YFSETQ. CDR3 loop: CASSSRQGDTEAFF. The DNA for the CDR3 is TGCGCCAGCAGCTCCCGGCAGGGGGACACTGAAGCTTTCTTT.

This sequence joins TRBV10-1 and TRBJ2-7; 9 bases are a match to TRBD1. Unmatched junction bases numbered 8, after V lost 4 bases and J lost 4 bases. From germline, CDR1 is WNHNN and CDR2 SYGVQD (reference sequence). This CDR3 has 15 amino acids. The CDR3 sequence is CASSVAGTGIYEQYF. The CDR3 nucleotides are TGCGCCAGCAGTGTGGCCGGGACAGGGATTTACGAGCAGTACTTC.

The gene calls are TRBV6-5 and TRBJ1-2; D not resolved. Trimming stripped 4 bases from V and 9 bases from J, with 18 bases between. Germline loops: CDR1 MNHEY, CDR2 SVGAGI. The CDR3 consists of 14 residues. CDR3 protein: CASSSGVGESSYTF. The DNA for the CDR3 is TGTGCCAGCAGTTCCGGGGTCGGGGAATCTAGCTACACCTTC.

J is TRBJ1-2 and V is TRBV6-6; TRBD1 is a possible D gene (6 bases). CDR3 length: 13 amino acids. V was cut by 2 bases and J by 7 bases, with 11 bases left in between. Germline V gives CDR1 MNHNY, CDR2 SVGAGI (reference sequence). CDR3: CASSYGSGVGYTF. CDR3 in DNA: TGTGCCAGCAGTTACGGTTCAGGGGTTGGCTACACCTTC.

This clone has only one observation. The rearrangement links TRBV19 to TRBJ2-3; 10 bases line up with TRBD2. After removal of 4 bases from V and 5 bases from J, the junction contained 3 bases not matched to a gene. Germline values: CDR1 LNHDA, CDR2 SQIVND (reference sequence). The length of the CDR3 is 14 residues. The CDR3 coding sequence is TGTGCCAGTAGTAAGCGGGAGGGGATAGATACGCAGTATTTT. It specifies CASSKREGIDTQYF.